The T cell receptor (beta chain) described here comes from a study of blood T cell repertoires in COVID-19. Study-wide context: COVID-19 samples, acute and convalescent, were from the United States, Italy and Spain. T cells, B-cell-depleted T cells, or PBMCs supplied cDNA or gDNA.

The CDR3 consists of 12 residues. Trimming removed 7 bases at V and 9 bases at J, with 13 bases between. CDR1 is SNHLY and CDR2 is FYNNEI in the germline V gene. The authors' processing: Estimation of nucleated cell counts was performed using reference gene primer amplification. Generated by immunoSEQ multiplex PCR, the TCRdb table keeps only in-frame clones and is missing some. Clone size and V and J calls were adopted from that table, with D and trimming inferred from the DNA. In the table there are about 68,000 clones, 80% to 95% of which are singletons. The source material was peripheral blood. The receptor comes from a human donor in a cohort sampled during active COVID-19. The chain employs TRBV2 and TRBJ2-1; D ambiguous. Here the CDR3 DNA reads TGTGCCAGCATTGGGCGCTTAGGTGAGCAGTTCTTC. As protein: CASIGRLGEQFF.